The rows below give T cell receptor beta chains drawn from one sample of a study of blood T cell repertoires in COVID-19. The method was immunoSEQ multiplex PCR; TCRdb's version includes in-frame clones alone and lacks a portion of them. This table holds 100,000 to 150,000 clones, around 85% found once. Input material: peripheral blood. Receptors were obtained from a man aged 30-40 years with COVID-19, enrolled during active disease. Both conserved end residues are part of each CDR3. D genes are given only for firm matches. Clone size is not always given. Where it is, it says once, few, many or a class for expanded clones.

clone_size: few
v_call: TRBV3-1/TRBV3-2
j_call: TRBJ2-6
d_call: NA
cdr3_nt: TGTGCCAGCAGCCGACAAGTCTCCTCTGGGGCCAACGTCCTGACTTTC
cdr3_aa: CASSRQVSSGANVLTF

clone_size: NA
v_call: TRBV3-1/TRBV3-2
j_call: TRBJ2-1
d_call: TRBD2
cdr3_nt: TGTGCCAGCAGCCCACGGACTAGCGGGGGGGCTAATGAGCAGTTCTTC
cdr3_aa: CASSPRTSGGANEQFF

clone_size: once
v_call: TRBV29-1
j_call: TRBJ2-1
d_call: TRBD1
cdr3_nt: TGCAGCGCAGGGACAGTCTACGCCTACAATGAGCAGTTCTTC
cdr3_aa: CSAGTVYAYNEQFF

clone_size: NA
v_call: TRBV11-3
j_call: TRBJ1-2
d_call: NA
cdr3_nt: TGTGCCAGCAGCCCGGGGGGCCCTCTGGATGGCTACACCTTC
cdr3_aa: CASSPGGPLDGYTF

clone_size: NA
v_call: TRBV9
j_call: TRBJ1-4
d_call: NA
cdr3_nt: TGTGCCAGCAGTTTCCGGGAGGATAATGAAAAACTGTTTTTT
cdr3_aa: CASSFREDNEKLFF

clone_size: NA
v_call: TRBV11-3
j_call: TRBJ1-2
d_call: NA
cdr3_nt: TGTGCCAGCAGCTTAGGACGGTCGGGTTCTAACTATGGCTACACCTTC
cdr3_aa: CASSLGRSGSNYGYTF

clone_size: once
v_call: TRBV9
j_call: TRBJ1-2
d_call: NA
cdr3_nt: TGTGCCAGCAGCGTCGAGACAGCAAACTATGGCTACACCTTC
cdr3_aa: CASSVETANYGYTF

clone_size: NA
v_call: TRBV5-1
j_call: TRBJ2-5
d_call: TRBD1
cdr3_nt: TGCGCCAGCAGCTTGGAGCCCGGACAGGGATATAGAGAGACCCAGTACTTC
cdr3_aa: CASSLEPGQGYRETQYF

clone_size: NA
v_call: TRBV7-2
j_call: TRBJ2-3
d_call: NA
cdr3_nt: TGTGCCAGCAGCTCGGGTAGGGGACTCACAGATACGCAGTATTTT
cdr3_aa: CASSSGRGLTDTQYF

clone_size: NA
v_call: TRBV6-6
j_call: TRBJ2-1
d_call: NA
cdr3_nt: TGTGCCAGCAGTAACTACAGGGTTGGCTCCTACAATGAGCAGTTCTTC
cdr3_aa: CASSNYRVGSYNEQFF

clone_size: NA
v_call: TRBV19
j_call: TRBJ2-2
d_call: TRBD2
cdr3_nt: TGTGCCAGTAGTAAAGCGGGAGGGATCACCGGGGAGCTGTTTTTT
cdr3_aa: CASSKAGGITGELFF

clone_size: NA
v_call: TRBV29-1
j_call: TRBJ1-2
d_call: NA
cdr3_nt: TGCAGCGTTGAGGGGGCTTTGAGGTATGGCTACACCTTC
cdr3_aa: CSVEGALRYGYTF

clone_size: NA
v_call: TRBV27
j_call: TRBJ1-2
d_call: NA
cdr3_nt: TGTGCCAGCAGCTCCTTCACAGGGACGCACTATGGCTACACCTTC
cdr3_aa: CASSSFTGTHYGYTF

clone_size: NA
v_call: TRBV27
j_call: TRBJ2-5
d_call: TRBD2
cdr3_nt: TGTGCCAGCAGTGCCCTCGGACTAGCCCACACCCAGTACTTC
cdr3_aa: CASSALGLAHTQYF

clone_size: NA
v_call: TRBV3-1/TRBV3-2
j_call: TRBJ2-5
d_call: NA
cdr3_nt: TGTGCCAGCAGCCAAGAAGCCGGGGAGACCCAAGAGACCCAGTACTTC
cdr3_aa: CASSQEAGETQETQYF

clone_size: NA
v_call: TRBV6-5
j_call: TRBJ2-1
d_call: NA
cdr3_nt: TGTGCCAGCAGAAGATCAGGGCCCTACAATGAGCAGTTCTTC
cdr3_aa: CASRRSGPYNEQFF

clone_size: NA
v_call: TRBV3-1/TRBV3-2
j_call: TRBJ1-1
d_call: NA
cdr3_nt: TGTGCCAGCAGCCCCGAGGGGGGGTCTAGAAACACTGAAGCTTTCTTT
cdr3_aa: CASSPEGGSRNTEAFF

clone_size: NA
v_call: TRBV12-3/TRBV12-4
j_call: TRBJ2-1
d_call: NA
cdr3_nt: TGTGCCAGCAGCCAGGTTGGGAATGAGCAGTTCTTC
cdr3_aa: CASSQVGNEQFF

clone_size: NA
v_call: TRBV3-1/TRBV3-2
j_call: TRBJ2-7
d_call: NA
cdr3_nt: TGTGCCAGCAGCCAAGATCTCCGGAGCTCCTACGAGCAGTACTTC
cdr3_aa: CASSQDLRSSYEQYF

clone_size: NA
v_call: TRBV2
j_call: TRBJ2-1
d_call: TRBD1
cdr3_nt: TGTGCCAGCAGCCGGGACAGTGCCTACAATGAGCAGTTCTTC
cdr3_aa: CASSRDSAYNEQFF

clone_size: NA
v_call: TRBV5-8
j_call: TRBJ2-7
d_call: NA
cdr3_nt: TGTGCCAGCACCCTCTGGGGGCGCGGCGAGCAGTACTTC
cdr3_aa: CASTLWGRGEQYF

clone_size: NA
v_call: TRBV12-5
j_call: TRBJ1-5
d_call: NA
cdr3_nt: TGTGCTAGTGGTTTGGGCCTGCAGGGTAAGGTTAATCAGCCCCAGCATTTT
cdr3_aa: CASGLGLQGKVNQPQHF

clone_size: NA
v_call: TRBV27
j_call: TRBJ1-1
d_call: TRBD1
cdr3_nt: TGTGCCAGCAAAGACAGGGGAGGTGGGAACACTGAAGCTTTCTTT
cdr3_aa: CASKDRGGGNTEAFF

clone_size: NA
v_call: TRBV2
j_call: TRBJ1-1
d_call: NA
cdr3_nt: TGTGCCAGCAGCGAAACGGGGACTGAAGCTTTCTTT
cdr3_aa: CASSETGTEAFF

clone_size: NA
v_call: TRBV20-1
j_call: TRBJ2-3
d_call: NA
cdr3_nt: TGCAGTGCTAGTATCGAGACAGATACGCAGTATTTT
cdr3_aa: CSASIETDTQYF

clone_size: NA
v_call: TRBV7-2
j_call: TRBJ2-7
d_call: TRBD2
cdr3_nt: TGTGCCAGCAGCTCCAGGGCGCTAGCGGGGGGCGCCTACGAGCAGTACTTC
cdr3_aa: CASSSRALAGGAYEQYF

clone_size: NA
v_call: TRBV6-5
j_call: TRBJ1-2
d_call: NA
cdr3_nt: TGTGCCAGCAGTTACTCTGACGGAGCCTATGGCTACACCTTC
cdr3_aa: CASSYSDGAYGYTF

clone_size: NA
v_call: TRBV6-5
j_call: TRBJ2-1
d_call: NA
cdr3_nt: TGTGCCAGCCAACTAGGCTTCTTCTATGAGCAGTTCTTC
cdr3_aa: CASQLGFFYEQFF

clone_size: NA
v_call: TRBV5-6
j_call: TRBJ2-5
d_call: TRBD1
cdr3_nt: TGTGCCAGCAGAGGACAGGGCGGGGAGACCCAGTACTTC
cdr3_aa: CASRGQGGETQYF

clone_size: NA
v_call: TRBV5-4
j_call: TRBJ1-1
d_call: TRBD1
cdr3_nt: TGTGCCAGCCGTCGGGACAGGGAGAACACTGAAGCTTTCTTT
cdr3_aa: CASRRDRENTEAFF

clone_size: NA
v_call: TRBV4-1
j_call: TRBJ1-3
d_call: NA
cdr3_nt: TGCGCCAGCAGCCGCGACAGGAGCTCTGGAAACACCATATATTTT
cdr3_aa: CASSRDRSSGNTIYF

clone_size: NA
v_call: TRBV19
j_call: TRBJ1-1
d_call: TRBD1
cdr3_nt: TGTGCCAGTAGCGCAGGGGGCGAGGCGATGAGGACTGAAGCTTTCTTT
cdr3_aa: CASSAGGEAMRTEAFF

clone_size: NA
v_call: TRBV19
j_call: TRBJ2-2
d_call: TRBD2
cdr3_nt: TGTGCCAGTAGTATCGGGCGCGGGGGGCGGGCCGGCGGGGAGCTGTTTTTT
cdr3_aa: CASSIGRGGRAGGELFF

clone_size: NA
v_call: TRBV19
j_call: TRBJ2-3
d_call: TRBD1
cdr3_nt: TGTGCCAGTAGTATCAGGGGGAACACAGATACGCAGTATTTT
cdr3_aa: CASSIRGNTDTQYF

clone_size: NA
v_call: TRBV29-1
j_call: TRBJ1-3
d_call: NA
cdr3_nt: TGCAGCGCTTTTTTAGAGGTTGGCGGGGGAAACACCATATATTTT
cdr3_aa: CSAFLEVGGGNTIYF

clone_size: NA
v_call: TRBV20-1
j_call: TRBJ2-1
d_call: NA
cdr3_nt: TGCAGTGCTAGTGGAGACTACCCCCTCGATGAGCAGTTCTTC
cdr3_aa: CSASGDYPLDEQFF

clone_size: once
v_call: TRBV2
j_call: TRBJ1-4
d_call: TRBD1
cdr3_nt: TGTGCCAGCAGTGCGGACGGCAGGGGGTATGAAAAACTGTTTTTT
cdr3_aa: CASSADGRGYEKLFF

clone_size: few
v_call: TRBV7-3
j_call: TRBJ2-5
d_call: TRBD1
cdr3_nt: TGTGCCAGCAGCTTAGGCCGGGACAGGGGGCAAGAGACCCAGTACTTC
cdr3_aa: CASSLGRDRGQETQYF

clone_size: NA
v_call: TRBV6-1
j_call: TRBJ2-7
d_call: TRBD1
cdr3_nt: TGTGCCAGCAGTGAGTCCGGGACAGGTTCCTACGAGCAGTACTTC
cdr3_aa: CASSESGTGSYEQYF

clone_size: NA
v_call: TRBV7-9
j_call: TRBJ2-1
d_call: TRBD1
cdr3_nt: TGTGCCAGCAGCCGGACAGGGGGAGTCGGAAATGAGCAGTTCTTC
cdr3_aa: CASSRTGGVGNEQFF